This T cell receptor (beta chain) originates from a study of blood T cell repertoires in COVID-19. Study-wide context: Sources were T cells, B-cell-depleted T cells, or PBMCs; the material itself was cDNA or gDNA.

Germline CDR1 is DFQATT and CDR2 is SNEGSKA (reference sequence). This CDR3 region has 10 residues. V lost 8 bases, J lost 8 bases, and 9 bases lay in between. Adults between roughly 18 and 90 years of age took part from about 24 US areas. In assigning cohorts, the study relied on participant-reported clinical history. Some clones are missing from TCRdb's copy, which holds only in-frame ones; the method was immunoSEQ multiplex PCR. This sample has approximately 470,000 clones, with 87% found just once. Material: PBMCs or T cells enriched from blood (not recorded which). V gene TRBV20-1 combines with J gene TRBJ1-4, with a weak D call TRBD1 (5 bases). This receptor was taken from a woman in her late teens or twenties who had recovered from COVID-19. This CDR3 is CSMGGEKLFF. CDR3 sequence (DNA): TGCAGTATGGGGGGGGAAAAACTGTTTTTT.